These T cell receptor beta chains were read from a single sample in a study of early T cells in non-severe SARS-CoV-2 infection. TCRdb ran MiXCR on the 5' RACE reads and lists one entry per CDR3 protein. In the table there are some 33,000 distinct CDR3 sequences, 5.4% of which are singletons. The sample taken for sequencing was whole blood. These receptors all stem from an adult who was a healthcare worker with PCR-confirmed SARS-CoV-2 infection or an uninfected control (not recorded which). CDR3s include the opening cysteine and the closing phenylalanine or tryptophan. The order of the fields is clone size, V gene, J gene, D gene, CDR3 protein, CDR3 DNA. D genes are given only for firm matches. Size values are once, few and many counts, or a class for expanded clones, and some rows have none.

>many|TRBV9|TRBJ2-3|NA
CASSVGELTDTQYF
TGTGCCAGCAGCGTTGGCGAGCTTACAGATACGCAGTATTTT
>NA|TRBV24-1|TRBJ2-2|NA
CATSDLSGSSTGELFF
TGTGCCACCAGTGATTTGTCAGGGAGTAGCACCGGGGAGCTGTTTTTT
>NA|TRBV12-3/TRBV12-4|TRBJ2-7|NA
CASSHSPGLSYEQYF
TGTGCCAGCAGTCATTCCCCGGGACTCTCCTACGAGCAGTACTTC
>many|TRBV7-8|TRBJ2-1|NA
CASLPNVNLGNEQFF
TGTGCCAGCCTCCCGAACGTTAACCTGGGCAATGAGCAGTTCTTC
>many|TRBV12-3/TRBV12-4|TRBJ2-1|TRBD1
CASRWVRGREQFF
TGTGCCAGCAGGTGGGTCAGGGGGCGAGAGCAGTTCTTC
>few|TRBV7-8|TRBJ2-5|NA
CASSLVGRSLETQYF
TGTGCCAGCAGCTTAGTCGGTAGGAGTCTCGAGACCCAGTACTTC
>NA|TRBV5-1|TRBJ1-2|NA
CASSLQGESGYTF
TGCGCCAGCAGCTTACAGGGCGAGAGTGGCTACACCTTC
>many|TRBV3-1|TRBJ1-1|NA
CASSPIPGVSTEAFF
TGTGCCAGCAGCCCGATCCCAGGGGTTAGCACTGAAGCTTTCTTT
>NA|TRBV4-2|TRBJ2-7|NA
CASSQAMRANSYEQYF
TGTGCCAGCAGCCAAGCTATGAGGGCCAATTCCTACGAGCAGTACTTC
>many|TRBV7-3|TRBJ1-1|NA
CASSLMKNTEAFF
TGTGCCAGCAGCCTGATGAAGAACACTGAAGCTTTCTTT
>many|TRBV11-2|TRBJ2-2|TRBD2
CASSRTLTSGGSTGELFF
TGTGCCAGCAGCCGAACCTTGACTAGCGGGGGGTCCACCGGGGAGCTGTTTTTT
>NA|TRBV7-2|TRBJ2-3|TRBD2
CASRKPGLAISDTQYF
TGTGCCAGCCGTAAACCGGGACTAGCGATCTCAGATACGCAGTATTTT
>many|TRBV5-4|TRBJ1-1|NA
CASSLAPPGKRDTEAFF
TGTGCCAGCAGCTTGGCCCCCCCTGGGAAAAGAGACACTGAAGCTTTCTTT
>many|TRBV6-2/TRBV6-3|TRBJ2-3|NA
CASRDSLGTDTQYF
TGTGCCAGCAGGGACTCCCTGGGCACAGATACGCAGTATTTT
>NA|TRBV11-1|TRBJ1-1|NA
CASSSEVGTEAFF
TGTGCCAGCAGCTCGGAGGTAGGCACTGAAGCTTTCTTT
>few|TRBV6-1|TRBJ2-5|TRBD2
CASSEVLAGGPEGETQYF
TGTGCCAGCAGTGAAGTACTAGCGGGAGGGCCGGAGGGAGAGACCCAGTACTTC
>many|TRBV28|TRBJ2-3|TRBD1
CASSPHTGGPLRDTQYF
TGTGCCAGCAGTCCGCATACAGGGGGCCCTCTGCGAGATACGCAGTATTTT
>few|TRBV2|TRBJ2-3|NA
CASSEDTRDTQYF
TGTGCCAGCAGTGAAGATACCCGAGATACGCAGTATTTT
>many|TRBV20-1|TRBJ2-5|TRBD2
CSARETSGGGETQYF
TGCAGTGCTAGAGAGACTAGCGGGGGAGGCGAGACCCAGTACTTC
>many|TRBV12-3/TRBV12-4|TRBJ1-5|NA
CASSHNQPQHF
TGTGCCAGCAGTCACAATCAGCCCCAGCATTTT
>NA|TRBV3-1|TRBJ1-4|TRBD1
CASSPFGTGGGKLFF
TGTGCCAGCAGCCCTTTCGGGACAGGGGGAGGAAAACTGTTTTTT
>NA|TRBV21-1|TRBJ2-7|NA
CASSTRDRGLPEQYF
TGTGCCAGCAGCACCAGAGACAGGGGACTGCCCGAGCAGTACTTC
>many|TRBV28|TRBJ2-7|NA
CASRGGGLPYEQYF
TGTGCCAGCAGAGGGGGGGGACTTCCCTACGAGCAGTACTTC
>NA|TRBV29-1|TRBJ2-5|TRBD2
CSVGLAGYGTQYF
TGCAGCGTCGGACTAGCGGGGTACGGGACCCAGTACTTC
>many|TRBV7-9|TRBJ1-4|TRBD1
CASSTWTGLSTNEKLFF
TGTGCCAGCAGTACCTGGACAGGGTTATCAACTAATGAAAAACTGTTTTTT
>NA|TRBV18|TRBJ1-1|TRBD1
CASSPGQATEAFF
TGTGCCAGCTCACCCGGACAGGCCACTGAAGCTTTCTTT